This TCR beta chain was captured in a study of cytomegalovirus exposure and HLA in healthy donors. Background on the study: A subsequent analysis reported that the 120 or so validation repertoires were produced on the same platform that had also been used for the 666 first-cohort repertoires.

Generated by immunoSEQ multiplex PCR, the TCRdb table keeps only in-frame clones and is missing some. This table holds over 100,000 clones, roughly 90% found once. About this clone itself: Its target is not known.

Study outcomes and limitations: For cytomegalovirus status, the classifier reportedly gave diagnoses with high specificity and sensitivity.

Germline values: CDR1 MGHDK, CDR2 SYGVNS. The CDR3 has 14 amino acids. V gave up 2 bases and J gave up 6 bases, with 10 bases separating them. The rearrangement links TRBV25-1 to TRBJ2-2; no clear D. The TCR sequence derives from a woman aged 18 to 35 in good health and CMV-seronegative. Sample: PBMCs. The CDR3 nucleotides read TGTGCCAGCAGTGAAGCCGGGTCCCCCGGGGAGCTGTTTTTT. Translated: CASSEAGSPGELFF. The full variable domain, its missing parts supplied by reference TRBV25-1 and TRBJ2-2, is EADIYQTPRYLVIGTGKKITLECSQTMGHDKMYWYQQDPGMELHLIHYSYGVNSTEKGDLSSESTVSRIRTEHFPLTLESARPSHTSQYLCASSEAGSPGELFFGEGSRLTVL.